Sequencing of this TCR beta chain was carried out in a study of T cell repertoires in cytomegalovirus infection. TCRdb reprocessed the reads with MiXCR, giving one entry per CDR3 protein. The sample has hundreds of thousands of distinct CDR3 sequences, more than 9% seen once. The table lists this clonotype with a few counts. The germline V gene has CDR1 LGHNA and CDR2 YSLEER. The CDR3 runs to 16 residues. Trimming stripped 0 bases from V and 5 bases from J, with 16 bases between. The genes are TRBV4-3 and TRBJ2-5; the D call may be TRBD1 or TRBD2 (5 bases each). This TCR came from a human donor in good health (CMV status not recorded). Some clones in this sample may be carry-over from other donors' samples. Sequencing used PBMCs. CDR3 DNA: TGCGCCAGCAGCCAAGAAGGGACGGGCTCTCGGGAGACCCAGTACTTC. It specifies CASSQEGTGSRETQYF.